This paragraph covers one T cell receptor (beta chain) sequence. Method: immunoSEQ multiplex PCR; TCRdb's copy keeps in-frame clones and lacks some. The table lists about 210,000 clones, about 86% of them singletons, with more than 8% in the top ten. These data originate in a study of blood T cell repertoires in COVID-19. The source material was peripheral blood. This clonotype was obtained from a woman aged 45-60 years with acute or convalescent COVID-19.

The CDR3 here is CASRIASGNEQFF. CDR3 sequence (DNA): TGTGCCAGCAGGATCGCGAGTGGTAATGAGCAGTTCTTC. The rearrangement uses TRBV27 and TRBJ2-1, with no clear D. This CDR3 region has 13 residues. Germline V gene sequence: CDR1 MNHEY, CDR2 SMNVEV (reference sequence). Trimming stripped 6 bases from V and 7 bases from J, with 13 bases between.